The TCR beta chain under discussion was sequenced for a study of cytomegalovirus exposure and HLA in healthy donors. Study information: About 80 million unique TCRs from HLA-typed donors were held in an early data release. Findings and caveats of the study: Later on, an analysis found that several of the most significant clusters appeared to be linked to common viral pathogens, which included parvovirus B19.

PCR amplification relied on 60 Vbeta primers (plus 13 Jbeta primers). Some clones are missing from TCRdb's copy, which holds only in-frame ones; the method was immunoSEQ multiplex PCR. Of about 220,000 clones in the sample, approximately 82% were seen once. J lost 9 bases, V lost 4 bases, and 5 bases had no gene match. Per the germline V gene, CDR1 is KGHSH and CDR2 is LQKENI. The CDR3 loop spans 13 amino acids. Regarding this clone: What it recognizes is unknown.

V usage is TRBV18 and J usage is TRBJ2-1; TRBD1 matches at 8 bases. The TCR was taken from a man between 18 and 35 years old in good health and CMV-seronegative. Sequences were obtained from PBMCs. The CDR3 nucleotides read TGTGCCAGCTCACGGGACAGGTGGGGTGAGCAGTTCTTC. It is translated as CASSRDRWGEQFF.